Reported below is one T cell receptor (beta chain). No antigen is known for it. The CDR3 extends over 14 amino acids. Deletions cut 7 bases from V and 0 bases from J, with 13 bases between. Looked up from germline, CDR1 is SGHTS and CDR2 is YDEGEE. This sample was taken from a study of cytomegalovirus exposure and HLA in healthy donors. Whole-study context: Drawn from HLA-typed donors, tens of millions of unique TCRs were held in an early data release.

Study observations and caveats: The analysis excluded some indistinguishable V segments, including TRBV6-2 and TRBV6-3. The study reported that TCR beta sequences accurately predicted HLA-A and HLA-B alleles in most subjects.

Researchers ran the PCR with 60 Vbeta and 13 Jbeta primers. The authors' processing: The count from a later analysis was 60 million to 85 million unique TCR beta chains, around 10 million of them shared. Sequenced by immunoSEQ multiplex PCR; TCRdb stores in-frame clones only, minus some. V and J calls and clone size are copied from that table; D and trimming were computed from the DNA. In the table there are over 100,000 clones, approximately 80% of which are singletons. The clonotype originates from a woman aged 25 to 39 in good health and CMV-seronegative. The chain carries TRBV5-8 and TRBJ1-2; D unresolved. The material sequenced was PBMCs. The CDR3 sequence is CASSGGKTNYGYTF. The CDR3 region has the DNA TGTGCCAGCTCGGGAGGGAAAACTAACTATGGCTACACCTTC. The entire variable domain, with the rest obtained from reference TRBV5-8 and TRBJ1-2, is as follows: EAGVTQSPTHLIKTRGQQATLRCSPISGHTSVYWYQQALGLGLQFLLWYDEGEERNRGNFPPRFSGRQFPNYSSELNVNALELEDSALYLCASSGGKTNYGYTFGSGTRLTVV.